The rows below give T cell receptor beta chains drawn from one sample of a study of T cell repertoires and HLA-DP antigens. What these receptors recognize is not known. Sequenced by immunoSEQ multiplex PCR; TCRdb stores in-frame clones only, minus some. The sample holds approximately 86,000 clones, about 89% seen once. Sequencing was carried out using CD4+ T cells from PBMCs. The receptor set was obtained from a middle-aged man in good health and CMV-seronegative. The CDR3 runs from the conserved cysteine through the conserved F or W. The order of the fields is CDR3 DNA, CDR3 protein, V gene, J gene, clone size, CDR3 length, D gene. The D gene is left open where the match is weak. A clone size is listed for some rows: how often the clone was seen (once, few, many), or a class if it is expanded.

CDR3nt: TGCGCCAGCAGTGAGTCGGGACTAAGCGAGCAGTACTTC
CDR3aa: CASSESGLSEQYF
v_gene: TRBV10-1
j_gene: TRBJ2-7
abundance: .
len: 13
d_gene: TRBD2

CDR3nt: TGTGCCAGCAGTTACCTAGGGTCAGGCCATGAGCAGTTCTTC
CDR3aa: CASSYLGSGHEQFF
v_gene: TRBV6-5
j_gene: TRBJ2-1
abundance: .
len: 14
d_gene: .

CDR3nt: TGTGCCAGCAGCTCCCGGCAGGGGGCGGCGAACACTGAAGCTTTCTTT
CDR3aa: CASSSRQGAANTEAFF
v_gene: TRBV7-6
j_gene: TRBJ1-1
abundance: .
len: 16
d_gene: TRBD1

CDR3nt: TGCGCCAGCAGCTTGGACAGGGGGCTCTACGAGCAGTACTTC
CDR3aa: CASSLDRGLYEQYF
v_gene: TRBV5-1
j_gene: TRBJ2-7
abundance: .
len: 14
d_gene: TRBD1

CDR3nt: TGTGCCAGCATAGTCCTAGCGGGCCGTACCGGGGAGCTGTTTTTT
CDR3aa: CASIVLAGRTGELFF
v_gene: TRBV2
j_gene: TRBJ2-2
abundance: .
len: 15
d_gene: TRBD2

CDR3nt: TGTGCTAGTGTCCCCGTGGGCAGGACCAATGAGCAGTTCTTC
CDR3aa: CASVPVGRTNEQFF
v_gene: TRBV12-5
j_gene: TRBJ2-1
abundance: once
len: 14
d_gene: .

CDR3nt: TGTGCCAGCAGCGTAAGGGCGGGACTAGCGGGGGGACAGGAGACCCAGTACTTC
CDR3aa: CASSVRAGLAGGQETQYF
v_gene: TRBV9
j_gene: TRBJ2-5
abundance: .
len: 18
d_gene: TRBD2

CDR3nt: TGCAGTGCTGGGGTTCAGCCCCAGCATTTT
CDR3aa: CSAGVQPQHF
v_gene: TRBV20-1
j_gene: TRBJ1-5
abundance: .
len: 10
d_gene: .

CDR3nt: TGTGCCAGCAGCCCGGTCCAGGGGCAAGAGACCCAGTACTTC
CDR3aa: CASSPVQGQETQYF
v_gene: TRBV7-2
j_gene: TRBJ2-5
abundance: .
len: 14
d_gene: .

CDR3nt: TGTGCCAGTAGTAGAAGGGGCATGAACACTGAAGCTTTCTTT
CDR3aa: CASSRRGMNTEAFF
v_gene: TRBV19
j_gene: TRBJ1-1
abundance: .
len: 14
d_gene: .

CDR3nt: TGTGCCAGCAGCCCCCTAGGGACTAGCGGACGTGATGAGCAGTTCTTC
CDR3aa: CASSPLGTSGRDEQFF
v_gene: TRBV14
j_gene: TRBJ2-1
abundance: .
len: 16
d_gene: TRBD2

CDR3nt: TGTGCCAGCAGTTACGCAGACAGAAATTCACCCCTCCACTTT
CDR3aa: CASSYADRNSPLHF
v_gene: TRBV6-5
j_gene: TRBJ1-6
abundance: once
len: 14
d_gene: .

CDR3nt: TGTGCCAGCAGCTCCTCCACGTTGTATGAGCAGTTCTTC
CDR3aa: CASSSSTLYEQFF
v_gene: TRBV7-2
j_gene: TRBJ2-1
abundance: .
len: 13
d_gene: .

CDR3nt: TGTGCCAGTAGCCACTCTCCCCGGGGCGGGGAGCTGTTTTTT
CDR3aa: CASSHSPRGGELFF
v_gene: TRBV19
j_gene: TRBJ2-2
abundance: few
len: 14
d_gene: .

CDR3nt: TGTGCCAGCAGCTCCTCCGGGACAGCAAATTCTTACGAGCAGTACTTC
CDR3aa: CASSSSGTANSYEQYF
v_gene: TRBV7-9
j_gene: TRBJ2-7
abundance: .
len: 16
d_gene: TRBD1

CDR3nt: TGTGCCAGCACCGGTACAGGGGCCACCGGGGAGCTGTTTTTT
CDR3aa: CASTGTGATGELFF
v_gene: TRBV6-5
j_gene: TRBJ2-2
abundance: .
len: 14
d_gene: TRBD1

CDR3nt: TGTGCCAGCAGTGATTACGAGCAGTACTTC
CDR3aa: CASSDYEQYF
v_gene: TRBV6-1
j_gene: TRBJ2-7
abundance: once
len: 10
d_gene: .

CDR3nt: TGCGCCAAAACCCTCCTAGCGGGAGAATTCACCGGGGAGCTGTTTTTT
CDR3aa: CAKTLLAGEFTGELFF
v_gene: TRBV5-1
j_gene: TRBJ2-2
abundance: .
len: 16
d_gene: TRBD2

CDR3nt: TGTGCCAGCAGCCCGGAACGACTAGCGGGGGGAGGAAAGACCCAGTACTTC
CDR3aa: CASSPERLAGGGKTQYF
v_gene: TRBV5-6
j_gene: TRBJ2-5
abundance: few
len: 17
d_gene: TRBD2

CDR3nt: TGTGCCAGCTCACCACTCGGTTTGAAGGGCGAGCAGTACTTC
CDR3aa: CASSPLGLKGEQYF
v_gene: TRBV18
j_gene: TRBJ2-7
abundance: .
len: 14
d_gene: .

CDR3nt: TGTGCCAGCAGCTTGGGAGGGCTCGCAACTAATGAAAAACTGTTTTTT
CDR3aa: CASSLGGLATNEKLFF
v_gene: TRBV5-6
j_gene: TRBJ1-4
abundance: .
len: 16
d_gene: .

CDR3nt: TGCGCCAGCAGACCAGGGGGAGTGAACACTGAAGCTTTCTTT
CDR3aa: CASRPGGVNTEAFF
v_gene: TRBV10-2
j_gene: TRBJ1-1
abundance: .
len: 14
d_gene: TRBD1

CDR3nt: TGTGCCAGCAGCCTTAGCGGGGGGCGCTACAATGAGCAGTTCTTC
CDR3aa: CASSLSGGRYNEQFF
v_gene: TRBV14
j_gene: TRBJ2-1
abundance: .
len: 15
d_gene: TRBD2

CDR3nt: TGTGCCTGGAGTTCCGGACAGGGGGCGTATGAGCAGTACTTC
CDR3aa: CAWSSGQGAYEQYF
v_gene: TRBV30
j_gene: TRBJ2-7
abundance: .
len: 14
d_gene: TRBD1

CDR3nt: TGTGCCAGCAGTGAGGACAGGAGGAGCTCCTACAATGAGCAGTTCTTC
CDR3aa: CASSEDRRSSYNEQFF
v_gene: TRBV6-1
j_gene: TRBJ2-1
abundance: .
len: 16
d_gene: TRBD1

CDR3nt: TGCGCCAGCAGACCGACGGGCTACTACGAGCAGTACTTC
CDR3aa: CASRPTGYYEQYF
v_gene: TRBV10-2
j_gene: TRBJ2-7
abundance: .
len: 13
d_gene: .

CDR3nt: TGTGCCAGCAGCCCAATTAGCGGGGATGAGCAGTTCTTC
CDR3aa: CASSPISGDEQFF
v_gene: TRBV6-5
j_gene: TRBJ2-1
abundance: once
len: 13
d_gene: TRBD2

CDR3nt: TGTGCCAGCAGCCCAGGACTAGCAGGTGTGGAGACCCAGTACTTC
CDR3aa: CASSPGLAGVETQYF
v_gene: TRBV9
j_gene: TRBJ2-5
abundance: .
len: 15
d_gene: TRBD2

CDR3nt: TGTGCTAGTGGTCTCGGGACAGGGGCGTTCTATGGCTACACCTTC
CDR3aa: CASGLGTGAFYGYTF
v_gene: TRBV12-5
j_gene: TRBJ1-2
abundance: .
len: 15
d_gene: TRBD1

CDR3nt: TGCAGTGCTCGTGATTACAATGAGCAGTTCTTC
CDR3aa: CSARDYNEQFF
v_gene: TRBV20-1
j_gene: TRBJ2-1
abundance: .
len: 11
d_gene: .

CDR3nt: TGTGCCAGCTCGCGGACAGGGAACACCGGGGAGCTGTTTTTT
CDR3aa: CASSRTGNTGELFF
v_gene: TRBV18
j_gene: TRBJ2-2
abundance: .
len: 14
d_gene: TRBD1

CDR3nt: TGTGCCAGCAGCCGACTCGGGGACAGATCCTACGAGCAGTACTTC
CDR3aa: CASSRLGDRSYEQYF
v_gene: TRBV7-9
j_gene: TRBJ2-7
abundance: few
len: 15
d_gene: TRBD1

CDR3nt: TGTGCCAGCAGCTCCTTCACCCCTTCGATAGGGTCCGGGGAGCTGTTTTTT
CDR3aa: CASSSFTPSIGSGELFF
v_gene: TRBV7-2
j_gene: TRBJ2-2
abundance: few
len: 17
d_gene: .

CDR3nt: TGTGCCAGCAGCTTAAGGACAGATACGCAGTATTTT
CDR3aa: CASSLRTDTQYF
v_gene: TRBV7-9
j_gene: TRBJ2-3
abundance: .
len: 12
d_gene: .

CDR3nt: TGTGCCAGTAGTATAGGGGCGGGCGGCCAAGAGACCCAGTACTTC
CDR3aa: CASSIGAGGQETQYF
v_gene: TRBV19
j_gene: TRBJ2-5
abundance: .
len: 15
d_gene: .

CDR3nt: TGTGCCTGGAGGACGTCTCCCTACGAGCAGTACTTC
CDR3aa: CAWRTSPYEQYF
v_gene: TRBV30
j_gene: TRBJ2-7
abundance: few
len: 12
d_gene: .

CDR3nt: TGTGCCACCGTTAGGACAGCGCTGAACACTGAAGCTTTCTTT
CDR3aa: CATVRTALNTEAFF
v_gene: TRBV10-3
j_gene: TRBJ1-1
abundance: .
len: 14
d_gene: .